The 30 T cell receptor beta chains reported below all come from one sample, sequenced in a study of blood T cells in healthy people across ages. Using a J-beta primer mix together with a sample-barcoded 5' primer, a second PCR was run for about 6 to 11 cycles. From the 5' RACE reads, TCRdb called clonotypes with MiXCR, one entry per CDR3 protein. The sample holds about a million distinct CDR3 sequences; around two fifths are singletons and the top ten take 13%. Specimen: blood. These receptors were obtained from a man between 18 and 29 years old in good health.

This clonotype showed up just a few times. The V gene is TRBV12-3 or TRBV12-4, the J gene TRBJ2-1; 7 bases are a match to TRBD2. The CDR3 consists of 12 residues. V shed 6 bases, J shed 8 bases, and the junction held 4 bases outside the gene matches. For the CDR3, the DNA is TGTGCCAGCAGCCGGACTAGTCATGAGCAGTTCTTC. It encodes CASSRTSHEQFF.

This clonotype showed up just a few times. The chain employs TRBV9 and TRBJ2-3; tentative D call: TRBD2 (7 bases). The CDR3 contains 16 residues. V was clipped by 5 bases and J by 1 base, with 17 bases between them. Germline V lookup: CDR1 SGDLS, CDR2 YYNGEE. The DNA for the CDR3 is TGTGCCAGCAGTACCTCGGGGGGCCATGGCACAGATACGCAGTATTTT. It specifies CASSTSGGHGTDTQYF. Full variable domain (rest looked up from reference TRBV9 and TRBJ2-3): DSGVTQTPKHLITATGQRVTLRCSPRSGDLSVYWYQQSLDQGLQFLIQYYNGEERAKGNILERFSAQQFPDLHSELNLSSLELGDSALYFCASSTSGGHGTDTQYFGPGTRLTVL.

This rearrangement joins TRBV4-2 to TRBJ2-3; the match to TRBD2 covers 9 bases. CDR1 is LGHNA and CDR2 is YNFKEQ in the germline V gene. This CDR3 spans 18 amino acids. With V trimmed by 1 base and J by 4 bases, 12 bases remained unmatched. CDR3 DNA sequence: TGTGCCAGCAGCCAAGTCGCGGGGGGGCGAGATTGGGCAGATACGCAGTATTTT. It codes for CASSQVAGGRDWADTQYF.

J is TRBJ1-2 and V is TRBV29-1; 7 bases fit TRBD1. The germline gives CDR1 SQVTM, CDR2 ANQGSEA. With 4 bases clipped from V and 2 bases from J, the junction kept 4 bases outside the gene matches. CDR3 length: 13 residues. The CDR3 reads CSVVIGGNYGYTF. CDR3 sequence (DNA): TGCAGCGTTGTTATAGGGGGCAACTATGGCTACACCTTC.

The chain links TRBV5-1 to TRBJ2-2; no clear D gene. The ends were cut back, 3 bases at V and 2 bases at J, with 8 bases in the middle. There are 14 residues in the CDR3. Germline-derived CDR1 and CDR2 are SGHRS and YFSETQ. CDR3 loop: CASSWPVNTGELFF. The CDR3 nucleotides read TGCGCCAGCAGCTGGCCCGTTAACACCGGGGAGCTGTTTTTT.

The sample holds a few counts of this clonotype. The chain is built from TRBV7-2 and TRBJ1-2; perhaps TRBD1 as D (6 bases). The CDR3 sequence is 13 residues long. Germline V lookup: CDR1 SGHTA, CDR2 FQGNSA. Trimming removed 3 bases at V and 6 bases at J, with 11 bases between. The CDR3 loop is CASSLGGAHGYTF. The DNA for the CDR3 is TGTGCCAGCAGCTTGGGGGGGGCCCATGGCTACACCTTC.

This clonotype appeared a few times. CDR3 loop: CASSPVMGGEQFF. CDR3 DNA: TGTGCCAGCAGCCCGGTGATGGGGGGTGAGCAGTTCTTC. The chain has TRBV5-5 and TRBJ2-1; possibly TRBD2 for D (6 bases). V lost 4 bases and J lost 9, with 14 bases in between. CDR3 length: 13 residues. Germline V gene sequence: CDR1 SGHKS, CDR2 YYEKEE (reference sequence).

The chain uses TRBV10-3 and TRBJ1-1; no definite D call. The CDR3 covers 17 residues. V lost 4 bases and J 6 bases, leaving 24 bases between the germline ends. The germline CDR1 and CDR2 sequences are ENHRY and SYGVKD. The CDR3 sequence is CAISVGDLLLVGAEAFF. The CDR3 DNA follows: TGTGCCATCAGTGTGGGCGACCTTTTGTTAGTCGGCGCTGAAGCTTTCTTT.

The chain combines TRBV27 with TRBJ2-1, with D possibly TRBD2 on 7 matching bases. Germline CDR1 and CDR2: MNHEY and SMNVEV (reference sequence). Trimming stripped 5 bases from V and 4 bases from J, with 12 bases between. CDR3 length: 14 residues. CDR3 coding DNA: TGTGCCAGCAGTGCGCGGGGGCTGTACAATGAGCAGTTCTTC. This codes for CASSARGLYNEQFF.

This chain uses TRBV5-1 with TRBJ1-1; no clear D gene. This CDR3 has 15 amino acids. Germline-derived CDR1 and CDR2 are SGHRS and YFSETQ. Trimming took off 0 bases at V and 6 bases at J, with 15 bases between the two ends. CDR3 sequence: CASSLDRARSSEAFF. The CDR3 DNA is TGCGCCAGCAGCTTGGACCGGGCTAGATCTTCTGAAGCTTTCTTT.

This chain links TRBV27 with TRBJ2-2; D is unresolved. Trimming left V 8 bases short and J 6 bases short, with 13 bases between. The length of the CDR3 is 13 residues. Germline V gene data show CDR1 as MNHEY and CDR2 as SMNVEV (reference sequence). The CDR3 is CASHISGSGELFF. The CDR3 nucleotides are TGTGCCAGCCATATCTCGGGTTCCGGGGAGCTGTTTTTT.

The chain carries TRBV9 and TRBJ1-1; 7 nucleotides match TRBD1. The CDR3 consists of 15 residues. Germline trimming cut 4 bases from V and 0 bases from J; bases unmatched to any gene: 6. In germline, CDR1 is SGDLS, CDR2 YYNGEE. CDR3 nucleotide sequence: TGTGCCAGCAGCTCCGGACAGGCTATGAACACTGAAGCTTTCTTT. This encodes CASSSGQAMNTEAFF. The full variable domain, completed using reference TRBV9 and TRBJ1-1, is DSGVTQTPKHLITATGQRVTLRCSPRSGDLSVYWYQQSLDQGLQFLIQYYNGEERAKGNILERFSAQQFPDLHSELNLSSLELGDSALYFCASSSGQAMNTEAFFGQGTRLTVV.

The V gene is TRBV5-1, the J gene TRBJ1-2; D ambiguous. Trimming left V 0 bases short and J 5 bases short, with 8 bases between. CDR1 is SGHRS, CDR2 YFSETQ, per germline. This CDR3 contains 13 residues. The CDR3 protein is CASSLAQTYGYTF. The CDR3 coding sequence is TGCGCCAGCAGCTTGGCCCAGACTTATGGCTACACCTTC.

The rearrangement uses TRBV4-1 and TRBJ2-1, with D maybe TRBD2 (6 bases). Gene TRBJ2-7 matches the end of the DNA better, so the J call may be wrong. Germline V gene sequence: CDR1 MGHRA, CDR2 YSYEKL. This CDR3 has 16 amino acids. Written as DNA, the CDR3 is TGCGCCAGCAGCCAAGTTGCTAGCGCGATCTACAATGAGCAGTACTTC. It is translated as CASSQVASAIYNEQYF.

This clonotype was picked up a small number of times. The chain recombines TRBV12-3 or TRBV12-4 with TRBJ1-4; D ambiguous. V was cut by 1 base and J by 10 bases, with 13 bases left in between. This CDR3 comprises 14 residues. This chain's CDR3 is CASSLERGSGKLFF. For the CDR3, the DNA is TGTGCCAGCAGTTTAGAACGGGGTTCGGGAAAACTGTTTTTT.

This clonotype was recorded a few times. The genes are TRBV7-3 and TRBJ2-1; D is uncertain. CDR1 is SGHTA and CDR2 is FQGTGA in the germline V gene. This CDR3 comprises 13 residues. V was cut by 3 bases and J by 10 bases, with 13 bases left in between. The CDR3 protein is CASSFRTTTEQFF. DNA of the CDR3: TGTGCCAGCAGCTTCCGAACCACGACAGAGCAGTTCTTC.

Here the CDR3 reads CASSHGHSHYNSPLHF. In DNA form, the CDR3 reads TGTGCCAGCAGCCACGGTCACAGCCACTATAATTCACCCCTCCACTTT. V is TRBV7-2 and J is TRBJ1-6; D not certain. V lost 5 bases, J lost 3 bases, and 14 bases lay in between. CDR1 and CDR2 from the germline V gene are SGHTA and FQGNSA. The CDR3 has 16 residues.

This sequence joins TRBV6-2 or TRBV6-3 and TRBJ1-2; 8 bases align to TRBD1. Germline V gene data show CDR1 as MNHEY and CDR2 as SVGEGT. Trimming cost V 4 bases and J 8 bases; bases outside gene matches: 12. The CDR3 has 15 residues. CDR3 in amino acids: CASSSPDRGQRGYTF. CDR3 DNA sequence: TGTGCCAGCAGTTCCCCCGACAGGGGCCAACGGGGCTACACCTTC.

This clonotype has more than one count but fewer than ten. The gene calls are TRBV5-8 and TRBJ2-5; 8 nucleotides line up with TRBD2. The length of the CDR3 is 18 residues. Per the germline V gene, CDR1 is SGHTS and CDR2 is YDEGEE. The ends lost 6 bases at V and 2 bases at J; junction bases unmatched: 18. CDR3 sequence: CASTIGPRGATLQETQYF. The CDR3 DNA sequence: TGTGCCAGCACCATTGGGCCGCGGGGGGCCACCTTACAAGAGACCCAGTACTTC.

The chain has TRBV6-2 or TRBV6-3 and TRBJ1-2; no clear D. The CDR3 loop spans 12 amino acids. V was shortened by 6 bases and J by 6 bases, with 11 bases between the two germline ends. Germline CDR1 is MNHEY and CDR2 is SVGEGT. The CDR3: CASRYEGHGYTF. For the CDR3, the DNA is TGTGCCAGCAGGTACGAAGGCCATGGCTACACCTTC.

This clonotype was found a few times. DNA for the CDR3: TGTGCCAGCGACCGGAGGGGAGTTGTATCACCCCTCCACTTT. Amino acid sequence: CASDRRGVVSPLHF. The J gene is TRBJ1-6, the V gene TRBV28; D possibly corresponds to TRBD1 (5 bases). Germline assignment: CDR1 MDHEN and CDR2 SYDVKM. Trimming left V 8 bases short and J 10 bases short, with 18 bases between. CDR3 length equals 14 residues.

The chain combines TRBV28 with TRBJ1-2, with 11 bases lining up with TRBD1. This CDR3 region has 17 residues. After removal of 5 bases from V and 1 base from J, the junction contained 9 bases not matched to a gene. Germline-derived CDR1 and CDR2 are MDHEN and SYDVKM. In DNA, the CDR3 is TGTGCCAGCAGTGCTGCGGGACAGGGGGTTAGTAACTATGGCTACACCTTC. The encoded protein is CASSAAGQGVSNYGYTF.

As to this clonotype: Given a much more abundant clone one base away, this may be a read error. The chain combines TRBV20-1 with TRBJ2-1; 8 nucleotides match TRBD1. The CDR3 consists of 15 residues. Germline-derived CDR1 and CDR2 are DFQATT and SNEGSKA (reference sequence). The CDR3 DNA is TGCAGTGCTAGACAGACAGGGGAATGGGACAATGACCAGTTCTTC. This encodes CSARQTGEWDNDQFF.

This clonotype was observed a handful of times. This chain uses TRBV4-3 with TRBJ1-6; D is ambiguous. This CDR3 contains 14 residues. V was cut by 0 bases and J by 10 bases, with 10 bases left in between. Germline V gene sequence: CDR1 LGHNA, CDR2 YSLEER. In nucleotides, the CDR3 is TGCGCCAGCAGCCAAGAGGGGTTCTCATCACCCCTCCACTTT. Its protein product is CASSQEGFSSPLHF.

The gene calls are TRBV20-1 and TRBJ2-5; 7 nucleotides match TRBD1. Unmatched junction bases numbered 13, after V lost 1 base and J lost 11 bases. The CDR3 length is 14 residues. Germline assignment: CDR1 DFQATT and CDR2 SNEGSKA (reference sequence). CDR3 residues: CSARGDRASNEQYF. The CDR3 coding sequence is TGCAGTGCTAGAGGGGACAGAGCTTCCAATGAGCAGTACTTC.

V usage is TRBV11-3 and J usage is TRBJ2-2, with D perhaps matching TRBD1 (6 bases). CDR3 length: 15 amino acids. Looked up from germline, CDR1 is SGHNT and CDR2 is YENEEA. V shed 5 bases and J shed 0 bases, with 10 bases lying between them. The CDR3 region has the DNA TGTGCCAGCAGCCAAACAGGGACGAACACCGGGGAGCTGTTTTTT. This translates into CASSQTGTNTGELFF.

This clonotype was recorded at least ten times. This chain uses TRBV4-2 with TRBJ2-1, with 8 bases fitting TRBD2. With 0 bases clipped from V and 9 bases from J, the junction kept 4 bases outside the gene matches. This CDR3 has 14 residues. Germline loops: CDR1 LGHNA, CDR2 YNFKEQ. CDR3 protein: CASSQDGTRGEQFF. The CDR3 region has the DNA TGTGCCAGCAGCCAAGATGGGACTAGGGGTGAGCAGTTCTTC.

In this sample, this clonotype turned up once. The rearrangement uses TRBV5-1 and TRBJ2-5; 7 bases fit TRBD2. Germline-derived CDR1 and CDR2 are SGHRS and YFSETQ. The CDR3 consists of 15 residues. The J segment lost 4 bases and the V segment lost 6 bases, leaving 12 bases of the junction unmatched. CDR3 coding DNA: TGCGCCAGCACCCCGGCGGGAGAGATTTCAGAGACCCAGTACTTC. Translation gives CASTPAGEISETQYF.

This chain connects TRBV28 to TRBJ1-2, with D unclear. The CDR3 consists of 12 residues. The germline V and J ends were trimmed by 3 bases and 8 bases, with 10 bases remaining between them. Per germline, CDR1 MDHEN and CDR2 SYDVKM. CDR3 in DNA: TGTGCCAGCAGTTTCTCGGGGTTCGGCTACACCTTC. Residues: CASSFSGFGYTF.

This rearrangement joins TRBV20-1 to TRBJ2-7; tentative D call: TRBD2 (6 bases). The CDR3 spans 15 residues. Trimming took 0 bases from V and 2 from J, leaving 14 bases between them. Germline CDR1 DFQATT, CDR2 SNEGSKA (reference sequence). The chain's CDR3 is CSARDLQGGAYEQYF. CDR3 DNA: TGCAGTGCTAGAGATCTCCAGGGAGGTGCCTACGAGCAGTACTTC.